These T cell receptor beta chains were read from a single sample in a study of blood T cell repertoires in COVID-19. The assay was immunoSEQ multiplex PCR, and TCRdb's table has in-frame clones only and misses some. The repertoire has more than 400,000 clones, about nine tenths of them found once; the top ten carry roughly 0.7%. Sequences were obtained from PBMCs or T cells enriched from blood (not recorded which). Every receptor here comes from a woman between 18 and 29 years old who had recovered from COVID-19. CDR3s include the opening cysteine and the closing phenylalanine or tryptophan. A D gene is named only where the DNA matches it firmly. Clone size, where shown, is once, few, many, or a class for clones that have expanded.

abundance: -; d_gene: TRBD2; j_gene: TRBJ2-7; v_gene: TRBV7-2; CDR3aa: CASSFLAGGPYEQYF; CDR3nt: TGTGCCAGCAGTTTCCTAGCGGGGGGTCCTTACGAGCAGTACTTC
abundance: -; d_gene: TRBD1; j_gene: TRBJ1-4; v_gene: TRBV5-4; CDR3aa: CASSPQTGDNEKLFF; CDR3nt: TGTGCCAGCAGCCCACAGACAGGGGATAATGAAAAACTGTTTTTT
abundance: -; d_gene: -; j_gene: TRBJ2-7; v_gene: TRBV2; CDR3aa: CASSAGDRGSREQYF; CDR3nt: TGTGCCAGCTCGGCGGGAGACAGGGGTTCGAGGGAGCAGTACTTC
abundance: -; d_gene: TRBD1; j_gene: TRBJ1-2; v_gene: TRBV6-5; CDR3aa: CASSYSGQGDYGYTF; CDR3nt: TGTGCCAGCAGTTACTCGGGACAGGGGGACTATGGCTACACCTTC
abundance: -; d_gene: TRBD1; j_gene: TRBJ2-7; v_gene: TRBV10-3; CDR3aa: CAILGDRGQDEQYF; CDR3nt: TGTGCCATCCTAGGGGACAGGGGGCAAGACGAGCAGTACTTC
abundance: once; d_gene: -; j_gene: TRBJ1-1; v_gene: TRBV6-5; CDR3aa: CASTPLQGRTEAFF; CDR3nt: TGTGCCAGCACCCCCCTACAGGGTCGGACTGAAGCTTTCTTT
abundance: once; d_gene: TRBD1; j_gene: TRBJ1-1; v_gene: TRBV18; CDR3aa: CASSLQGATEAFF; CDR3nt: TGTGCCAGCTCACTACAGGGGGCCACTGAAGCTTTCTTT
abundance: few; d_gene: TRBD2; j_gene: TRBJ2-5; v_gene: TRBV18; CDR3aa: CASSPRGETQYF; CDR3nt: TGTGCCAGCTCACCGCGGGGGGAGACCCAGTACTTC
abundance: -; d_gene: -; j_gene: TRBJ1-1; v_gene: TRBV2; CDR3aa: CASRAGFITEAFF; CDR3nt: TGTGCCAGCAGAGCTGGTTTTATAACTGAAGCTTTCTTT
abundance: -; d_gene: -; j_gene: TRBJ2-6; v_gene: TRBV30; CDR3aa: CAWSGGQWSSGANVLTF; CDR3nt: TGTGCCTGGAGTGGTGGACAGTGGAGCTCTGGGGCCAACGTCCTGACTTTC
abundance: -; d_gene: -; j_gene: TRBJ1-1; v_gene: TRBV4-1; CDR3aa: CASSPQTGENTEAFF; CDR3nt: TGCGCCAGCAGCCCCCAGACGGGGGAGAACACTGAAGCTTTCTTT
abundance: -; d_gene: -; j_gene: TRBJ2-3; v_gene: TRBV2; CDR3aa: CASWGESIYSPTDTQYF; CDR3nt: TGTGCCAGTTGGGGGGAATCTATATACTCCCCCACAGATACGCAGTATTTT
abundance: -; d_gene: TRBD1; j_gene: TRBJ1-4; v_gene: TRBV5-1; CDR3aa: CASSSGTGGFNEKLFF; CDR3nt: TGCGCCAGCAGTTCCGGGACAGGGGGTTTTAATGAAAAACTGTTTTTT
abundance: -; d_gene: -; j_gene: TRBJ1-4; v_gene: TRBV5-4; CDR3aa: CASSQDATNEKLFF; CDR3nt: TGTGCCAGCAGCCAGGATGCAACTAATGAAAAACTGTTTTTT
abundance: -; d_gene: -; j_gene: TRBJ2-1; v_gene: TRBV11-2; CDR3aa: CASSPLRTSSYNEQFF; CDR3nt: TGTGCCAGCAGCCCACTCCGCACGAGCTCCTACAATGAGCAGTTCTTC
abundance: few; d_gene: -; j_gene: TRBJ2-4; v_gene: TRBV7-9; CDR3aa: CASSLRGGPEAKNIQYF; CDR3nt: TGTGCCAGCAGCTTAAGGGGGGGCCCGGAGGCCAAAAACATTCAGTACTTC
abundance: -; d_gene: -; j_gene: TRBJ2-5; v_gene: TRBV29-1; CDR3aa: CSVLEETQYF; CDR3nt: TGCAGCGTTCTTGAAGAGACCCAGTACTTC
abundance: -; d_gene: TRBD2; j_gene: TRBJ2-1; v_gene: TRBV27; CDR3aa: CASSLSPAGGLNEQFF; CDR3nt: TGTGCCAGCAGTTTATCCCCCGCGGGGGGGCTCAATGAGCAGTTCTTC
abundance: -; d_gene: TRBD2; j_gene: TRBJ2-5; v_gene: TRBV5-8; CDR3aa: CASNLLAGVETQYF; CDR3nt: TGTGCCAGCAATTTACTAGCGGGGGTTGAGACCCAGTACTTC
abundance: few; d_gene: -; j_gene: TRBJ2-7; v_gene: TRBV25-1; CDR3aa: CASSEGGGYEQYF; CDR3nt: TGTGCCAGCAGTGAAGGGGGAGGCTACGAGCAGTACTTC
abundance: few; d_gene: -; j_gene: TRBJ1-1; v_gene: TRBV18; CDR3aa: CASSPHGGLAFPMNTEAFF; CDR3nt: TGTGCCAGCTCACCTCACGGGGGTCTGGCCTTTCCTATGAACACTGAAGCTTTCTTT
abundance: -; d_gene: -; j_gene: TRBJ1-2; v_gene: TRBV5-1; CDR3aa: CASSLVSGDYGYTF; CDR3nt: TGCGCCAGCAGCTTGGTGTCAGGTGACTATGGCTACACCTTC
abundance: -; d_gene: -; j_gene: TRBJ1-4; v_gene: TRBV5-4; CDR3aa: CASSLGPSGSTNEKLFF; CDR3nt: TGTGCCAGCAGCTTGGGACCCTCAGGAAGTACTAATGAAAAACTGTTTTTT
abundance: -; d_gene: TRBD2; j_gene: TRBJ2-2; v_gene: TRBV3-1/TRBV3-2; CDR3aa: CASSQPLAGTGELFF; CDR3nt: TGTGCCAGCAGCCAACCCTTAGCGGGCACCGGGGAGCTGTTTTTT
abundance: -; d_gene: TRBD1; j_gene: TRBJ2-3; v_gene: TRBV5-1; CDR3aa: CASSLSQGAGDTQYF; CDR3nt: TGCGCCAGCAGCTTGTCGCAGGGGGCAGGAGATACGCAGTATTTT
abundance: -; d_gene: TRBD1; j_gene: TRBJ1-5; v_gene: TRBV19; CDR3aa: CASSYMMDRANQPQHF; CDR3nt: TGTGCCAGTAGTTATATGATGGACAGGGCGAATCAGCCCCAGCATTTT
abundance: -; d_gene: TRBD1; j_gene: TRBJ1-2; v_gene: TRBV19; CDR3aa: CASTRTGGYGYTF; CDR3nt: TGTGCCAGTACTAGGACAGGGGGCTATGGCTACACCTTC
abundance: once; d_gene: -; j_gene: TRBJ2-2; v_gene: TRBV7-6; CDR3aa: CASSPRINLNTGELFF; CDR3nt: TGTGCCAGCAGCCCCCGCATTAACTTGAACACCGGGGAGCTGTTTTTT
abundance: -; d_gene: -; j_gene: TRBJ2-3; v_gene: TRBV5-1; CDR3aa: CASSINLDASAGTQYF; CDR3nt: TGCGCCAGCAGCATAAACCTAGACGCGTCGGCGGGTACGCAGTATTTT
abundance: -; d_gene: -; j_gene: TRBJ1-4; v_gene: TRBV5-1; CDR3aa: CASSLAGRGMNEKLFF; CDR3nt: TGCGCCAGCAGCTTGGCCGGTAGGGGAATGAATGAAAAACTGTTTTTT
abundance: -; d_gene: -; j_gene: TRBJ1-1; v_gene: TRBV3-1/TRBV3-2; CDR3aa: CASSLLLDGEAFF; CDR3nt: TGTGCCAGCAGCCTCCTTTTAGATGGTGAAGCTTTCTTT
abundance: -; d_gene: -; j_gene: TRBJ1-2; v_gene: TRBV30; CDR3aa: CAWSVGNDYGYTF; CDR3nt: TGTGCCTGGAGTGTCGGGAACGACTATGGCTACACCTTC
abundance: -; d_gene: TRBD1; j_gene: TRBJ1-2; v_gene: TRBV4-1; CDR3aa: CASSQFGTGVLLYGYTF; CDR3nt: TGCGCCAGCAGCCAATTTGGGACAGGGGTCCTCCTCTATGGCTACACCTTC
abundance: -; d_gene: TRBD2; j_gene: TRBJ2-7; v_gene: TRBV6-5; CDR3aa: CASTVAGGYEQYF; CDR3nt: TGTGCCAGCACGGTAGCGGGGGGTTACGAGCAGTACTTC
abundance: -; d_gene: -; j_gene: TRBJ1-5; v_gene: TRBV18; CDR3aa: CASSPGQNNQPQHF; CDR3nt: TGTGCCAGCTCACCTGGGCAGAACAATCAGCCCCAGCATTTT
abundance: few; d_gene: TRBD1; j_gene: TRBJ2-7; v_gene: TRBV2; CDR3aa: CASRPRDRGSSDEQYF; CDR3nt: TGTGCCAGCAGACCCCGGGACAGGGGTTCGTCGGACGAGCAGTACTTC
abundance: -; d_gene: -; j_gene: TRBJ2-7; v_gene: TRBV2; CDR3aa: CASSQKVGGGLYEQYF; CDR3nt: TGTGCCAGCAGTCAGAAGGTTGGGGGAGGATTGTACGAGCAGTACTTC